The next 18 T cell receptor beta chains were all read from a single sample in a study of CD8 T cells in ankylosing spondylitis. TCRdb used MiXCR to reprocess the 5' RACE reads, holding one entry per CDR3 protein. This table holds fewer than 250,000 distinct CDR3 sequences, roughly 10% found once. The sample consisted of blood, either unsorted or a sorted T cell fraction (not recorded which). Receptors were obtained from a male donor with ankylosing spondylitis or in good health (not recorded which).

The sample holds many counts of this clonotype. The chain employs TRBV20-1 and TRBJ1-1; weak D call: TRBD1 (6 bases). Germline loops: CDR1 DFQATT, CDR2 SNEGSKA (reference sequence). The CDR3 has 11 amino acids. Trimming left V 2 bases short and J 8 bases short, with 9 bases between. CDR3 sequence: CSARSTGEAFF. CDR3 nucleotides: TGCAGTGCTAGATCAACAGGGGAAGCTTTCTTT.

This clonotype has a count of ten or more. The V and J genes are TRBV20-1 and TRBJ2-7, with 9 bases lining up with TRBD1. The CDR3 runs 15 residues. The junction had 13 bases not matched to a gene; V was cut back by 4 bases and J by 6 bases. CDR1 and CDR2 (germline): DFQATT, SNEGSKA (reference sequence). CDR3 in DNA: TGCAGTGCTACCCTTCCCGGGACAGGGCTAACCGAGCAGTACTTC. Translation gives CSATLPGTGLTEQYF.

This clonotype was counted a single time. This may stem from a read error, because a much larger clone lies one nucleotide away. The CDR3 DNA reads TGCTGTGTCCGAGGGACTAGCGAGTTCTTC. Translating it yields CCVRGTSEFF. This chain uses TRBV20-1 with TRBJ2-1, with 10 positions matching TRBD2. CDR3 length equals 10 residues. Germline lookup yields CDR1 DFQATT and CDR2 SNEGSKA (reference sequence).

This clonotype showed up many times. The chain employs TRBV12-3 or TRBV12-4 and TRBJ1-6; unclear D gene. Trimming pared 3 bases from V and 14 bases from J, leaving 11 bases between. The CDR3 sequence is 12 residues long. The CDR3 region has the DNA TGTGCCAGCAGTTTCGAGGGAAGGACCCTCCACTTT. Translated: CASSFEGRTLHF.

The sample holds a few counts of this clonotype. The J gene is TRBJ1-1, the V gene TRBV11-2; 11 bases line up with TRBD1. Germline CDR1 is SGHAT and CDR2 is FQNNGV. Trimming removed 4 bases from V and 3 bases from J; junction bases left unmatched: 13. The CDR3 runs to 18 residues. CDR3 in amino acids: CASSSPSGTGGRHTEAFF. The CDR3 DNA reads as TGTGCCAGCAGCTCCCCTTCCGGGACAGGGGGAAGGCACACTGAAGCTTTCTTT.

The chain uses TRBV3-1 and TRBJ2-3; D may be TRBD1 or TRBD2 (5 bases each). The CDR3 has 15 residues. V shed 0 bases and J shed 6 bases, with 13 bases lying between them. CDR1 and CDR2 from the germline V gene are LGHDT and YNNKEL (reference sequence). The CDR3 loop reads CASSQDDHEGDTQYF. The CDR3 DNA is TGTGCCAGCAGCCAAGATGACCATGAGGGGGATACGCAGTATTTT.

The genes are TRBV5-1 and TRBJ2-1, with a weak D call TRBD1 (6 bases). CDR3 size: 16 residues. V dropped 5 bases and J dropped 6 bases, with 21 bases sitting between them. Germline V gene lookup returns CDR1 SGHRS and CDR2 YFSETQ. The CDR3 protein is CASSYLEGDPSNEQFF. The CDR3 nucleotides are TGCGCCAGCAGTTATCTTGAGGGGGACCCCTCCAATGAGCAGTTCTTC.

Comment on this clonotype: This may come from a read error, since a much larger clone is one base off. The genes are TRBV11-3 and TRBJ2-4, with D perhaps given as TRBD1 or TRBD2 (5 bases each). Germline CDR1 SGHNT, CDR2 YENEEA. V shed 0 bases and J shed 2 bases, with 14 bases lying between them. CDR3 length: 17 residues. This chain's CDR3 is CASSLDLSEGTKNIQYF. In DNA form, the CDR3 reads TGTGCCAGCAGCTTAGACCTTAGCGAGGGGACCAAAAACATTCAGTACTTC.

This clonotype was counted ten times or more. The chain joins TRBV12-3 or TRBV12-4 to TRBJ1-5; 12 nucleotides line up with TRBD1. CDR3 length equals 15 residues. V trimming: 3 bases; J trimming: 6 bases; junction bases outside the gene matches: 3. Here the CDR3 DNA reads TGTGCCAGCAGTTTGGGACAGGGGGCAGCTCAGCCCCAGCATTTT. Residues: CASSLGQGAAQPQHF.

This clonotype was found a few times. The chain couples TRBV19 to TRBJ2-7; 7 bases agree with TRBD1. Germline trimming cut 6 bases from V and 2 bases from J; bases unmatched to any gene: 7. This CDR3 is built from 14 residues. CDR1 is LNHDA, CDR2 SQIVND, per germline (reference sequence). The CDR3 DNA reads TGTGCCAGTAGCCCGACAGGGCTAACCTACGAGCAGTACTTC. This gives the protein CASSPTGLTYEQYF.

This clonotype was picked up many times. The genes are TRBV11-2 and TRBJ2-1; TRBD1 matches 8 bases. This CDR3 spans 18 amino acids. CDR1 is SGHAT, CDR2 FQNNGV, per germline. Losses at the gene ends were 0 bases for V and 7 bases for J; bases not matched to a gene: 14. Here the CDR3 reads CASSLDGRTGKVMNEQFF. CDR3 DNA: TGTGCCAGCAGCTTAGATGGTCGGACAGGGAAGGTCATGAATGAGCAGTTCTTC.

The sample holds many counts of this clonotype. The chain is built from TRBV28 and TRBJ2-7; the D gene could be TRBD1 or TRBD2 (5 bases each). V was pared by 3 bases and J by 4 bases, with 16 bases between. The germline gives CDR1 MDHEN, CDR2 SYDVKM. The CDR3 is made up of 15 amino acids. In DNA form, the CDR3 reads TGTGCCAGCAGTTTTAACAGGAGGAGTCGGTACGAGCAGTACTTC. The encoded protein is CASSFNRRSRYEQYF. The variable domain in full, completed from reference TRBV28 and TRBJ2-7, reads DVKVTQSSRYLVKRTGEKVFLECVQDMDHENMFWYRQDPGLGLRLIYFSYDVKMKEKGDIPEGYSVSREKKERFSLILESASTNQTSMYLCASSFNRRSRYEQYFGPGTRLTVT.

This clonotype was picked up a small number of times. The J gene is TRBJ2-7, the V gene TRBV30; D is possibly TRBD1 (5 bases). The length of the CDR3 is 12 residues. Trimming removed 5 bases at V and 2 bases at J, with 10 bases between. The germline gives CDR1 GTSNPN, CDR2 SVGIG (reference sequence). The CDR3 is CAWGRETYEQYF. The CDR3 DNA follows: TGTGCCTGGGGCAGGGAAACCTACGAGCAGTACTTC.

This clonotype was found many times. The CDR3 nucleotides are TGCAGTGCTATGGGGTTCGGGACGCGGGAGACCCAGTACTTC. It codes for CSAMGFGTRETQYF. The chain couples TRBV20-1 to TRBJ2-5; either TRBD1 or TRBD2 may supply D (5 bases each). Trimming pared 4 bases from V and 5 bases from J, leaving 17 bases between. CDR3 length: 14 residues. Germline V gene data show CDR1 as DFQATT and CDR2 as SNEGSKA (reference sequence).

The sample holds many counts of this clonotype. This rearrangement joins TRBV6-1 to TRBJ1-2; D is unclear. The CDR3 covers 14 residues. V was pared by 7 bases and J by 3 bases, with 15 bases between. Germline CDR1 MNHNS, CDR2 SASEGT. The CDR3 loop reads CASTSRRSDYGYTF. For the CDR3, the DNA is TGTGCCAGCACCTCCCGACGGTCCGACTATGGCTACACCTTC.

This clonotype occurred many times. This CDR3 reads CASSVDGGPSAGEQFF. The CDR3, as DNA: TGTGCCAGCAGCGTAGATGGCGGGCCATCAGCGGGTGAGCAGTTCTTC. This chain links TRBV9 with TRBJ2-1; TRBD2 might be the D (6 bases). The length of the CDR3 is 16 residues. V lost 0 bases and J lost 9, with 19 bases in between. Germline CDR1 reads SGDLS; CDR2 reads YYNGEE. The whole variable domain, filled in from reference TRBV9 and TRBJ2-1, reads DSGVTQTPKHLITATGQRVTLRCSPRSGDLSVYWYQQSLDQGLQFLIQYYNGEERAKGNILERFSAQQFPDLHSELNLSSLELGDSALYFCASSVDGGPSAGEQFFGPGTRLTVL.

This clonotype has ten or more counts. This chain uses TRBV12-3 or TRBV12-4 with TRBJ2-7; D is unresolved. V lost 6 bases and J lost 3, with 9 bases in between. There are 12 residues in the CDR3. CDR3 DNA sequence: TGTGCCAGCAGCCCTACTTACTACGAGCAGTACTTC. Translated: CASSPTYYEQYF.

This clonotype was detected many times. The gene calls are TRBV5-1 and TRBJ2-7, with D maybe TRBD2 (6 bases). V dropped 3 bases and J dropped 0 bases, with 13 bases sitting between them. The germline V gene has CDR1 SGHRS and CDR2 YFSETQ. This CDR3 is built from 15 residues. The chain's CDR3 is CASSYSAGRSYEQYF. The CDR3 DNA sequence: TGCGCCAGCAGCTATTCGGCGGGGCGCTCCTACGAGCAGTACTTC. Based on the CDR3 plus reference TRBV5-1 and TRBJ2-7, the full variable domain is KAGVTQTPRYLIKTRGQQVTLSCSPISGHRSVSWYQQTPGQGLQFLFEYFSETQRNKGNFPGRFSGRQFSNSRSEMNVSTLELGDSALYLCASSYSAGRSYEQYFGPGTRLTVT.